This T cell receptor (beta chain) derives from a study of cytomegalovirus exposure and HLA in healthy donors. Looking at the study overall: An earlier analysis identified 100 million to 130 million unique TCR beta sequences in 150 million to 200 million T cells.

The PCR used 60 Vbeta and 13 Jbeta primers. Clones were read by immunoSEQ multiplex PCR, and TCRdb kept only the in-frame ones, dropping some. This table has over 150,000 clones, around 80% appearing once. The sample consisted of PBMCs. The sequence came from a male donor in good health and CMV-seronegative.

CDR3 in amino acids: CASSFMNSLNEQFF. In DNA, the CDR3 is TGTGCCAGCAGCTTTATGAATAGTCTCAATGAGCAGTTCTTC. The chain is built from TRBV11-2 and TRBJ2-1, with D unresolved. Trimming shortened V by 3 bases and J by 6 bases, and 12 bases separated the two germline ends. This CDR3 is built from 14 residues. Germline values: CDR1 SGHAT, CDR2 FQNNGV.